A selection of T cell receptor beta chains follows, all from one sample in a study of T cell repertoires in cytomegalovirus infection. Via MiXCR, TCRdb re-called the reads, giving one row per CDR3 protein. The sample lists nearly 450,000 distinct CDR3 sequences, 25% to 40% seen once, with roughly 15% in the top ten. Sequencing was performed on PBMCs. The origin of the receptors is a human donor in good health (CMV status not recorded). Some clones in this sample may be carry-over from other donors' samples. The CDR3 runs from the conserved cysteine through the conserved F or W. The order of the fields is clone size, D gene, V gene, J gene, CDR3 protein, CDR3 DNA. The D gene is left open where the match is weak. Clone size is not always given. Where it is, it says once, few, many or a class for expanded clones.

>few|NA|TRBV12-3/TRBV12-4|TRBJ1-2
CASNKDSFTLYGYTF
TGTGCCAGCAATAAGGACAGCTTCACTCTCTATGGCTACACCTTC
>NA|NA|TRBV4-1|TRBJ2-7
CDSSQLQGSSYEQYF
TGCGACAGCAGCCAATTACAGGGAAGCTCCTACGAGCAGTACTTC
>NA|TRBD2|TRBV2|TRBJ2-1
CASSEEAGGTIEQFF
TGTGCCAGCAGTGAAGAAGCGGGGGGTACTATTGAGCAGTTCTTC
>many|NA|TRBV12-3/TRBV12-4|TRBJ1-4
CASTPYPLTATNEKLFF
TGTGCCAGCACTCCTTACCCTTTGACAGCCACTAATGAAAAACTGTTTTTT
>many|NA|TRBV7-2|TRBJ2-5
CASSLAQVETQYF
TGTGCCAGCAGCTTAGCGCAGGTGGAGACCCAGTACTTC
>NA|TRBD2|TRBV10-3|TRBJ2-3
CANLWDWRGGDTQYF
TGTGCCAACCTATGGGACTGGCGGGGGGGGGATACGCAGTATTTT
>NA|NA|TRBV4-1|TRBJ2-1
CASSLLPTGSSYNEQFF
TGCGCCAGCAGCCTACTTCCCACAGGGAGCTCCTACAATGAGCAGTTCTTC
>NA|NA|TRBV5-5|TRBJ2-7
CASTSPGYEQYF
TGTGCCAGCACCTCCCCGGGCTACGAGCAGTACTTC
>once|NA|TRBV7-4|TRBJ2-7
CASSLAATGFEQYF
TGTGCCAGCAGCTTAGCCGCTACAGGGTTCGAGCAGTACTTC
>NA|NA|TRBV7-9|TRBJ2-5
CASSLGAGMTETQYF
TGTGCCAGCAGCCTCGGGGCAGGGATGACAGAGACCCAGTACTTC
>NA|NA|TRBV7-2|TRBJ2-5
CASSLDPQGGTQYF
TGTGCCAGCAGCTTAGATCCCCAAGGCGGGACCCAGTACTTC
>NA|NA|TRBV12-3/TRBV12-4|TRBJ1-1
CDSSYRGPEAFF
TGTGACAGCAGTTATCGAGGCCCTGAAGCTTTCTTT
>few|TRBD1|TRBV7-7|TRBJ2-2
CASSLGSGGHTGELFF
TGTGCCAGCAGCTTAGGTTCAGGGGGCCACACCGGGGAGCTGTTTTTT
>few|TRBD2|TRBV6-2/TRBV6-3|TRBJ2-7
CASSQSSGGRSYEQYF
TGTGCCAGCAGTCAATCAAGCGGGGGTAGATCCTACGAGCAGTACTTC
>few|NA|TRBV6-2/TRBV6-3|TRBJ2-1
CASSYRRGQVSTGGREQFF
TGTGCCAGCAGTTACCGTAGGGGGCAAGTCAGCACCGGGGGTCGTGAGCAGTTCTTC
>few|TRBD2|TRBV6-2/TRBV6-3|TRBJ2-5
CASRHGLAGGQETQYF
TGTGCCAGCAGACACGGACTAGCGGGGGGCCAAGAGACCCAGTACTTC
>few|NA|TRBV6-2/TRBV6-3|TRBJ1-5
CASSRPASVQHF
TGTGCCAGCAGCCGACCGGCCTCGGTCCAGCATTTT
>many|TRBD2|TRBV7-2|TRBJ2-2
CASSVLAGNPGTGELFF
TGTGCCAGCAGCGTTCTAGCGGGGAACCCGGGCACCGGGGAGCTGTTTTTT
>many|TRBD1|TRBV7-2|TRBJ1-4
CASSPGQGDEKLFF
TGTGCCAGCAGCCCGGGACAGGGGGACGAAAAACTGTTTTTT
>NA|NA|TRBV28|TRBJ1-2
CASSSGGFGYTF
TGTGCCAGCTCCAGTGGGGGTTTTGGCTACACCTTC
>NA|TRBD1|TRBV7-9|TRBJ2-5
CASSRTGGFQETQYF
TGTGCCAGCAGCAGGACAGGGGGCTTTCAAGAGACCCAGTACTTC
>few|NA|TRBV4-2|TRBJ2-7
CASSQVSGSYEQYF
TGTGCCAGCAGCCAAGTTTCGGGATCCTACGAGCAGTACTTC
>NA|NA|TRBV19|TRBJ1-6
CASSRDINSPLHF
TGTGCCAGTAGTCGGGACATTAATTCACCCCTCCACTTT
>NA|NA|TRBV4-3|TRBJ1-2
CASSQDRGSGAYGYTF
TGCGCCAGCAGCCAAGACCGCGGGTCGGGGGCCTATGGCTACACCTTC
>few|NA|TRBV4-3|TRBJ2-7
CASSQDLAGRSYEQYF
TGCGCCAGCAGCCAAGACCTGGCAGGACGCTCCTACGAGCAGTACTTC
>few|NA|TRBV7-8|TRBJ1-4
CASSLYKGPDEKLFF
TGTGCCAGCAGCTTATATAAGGGACCGGATGAAAAACTGTTTTTT
>few|TRBD1|TRBV7-9|TRBJ2-7
CASSARGPSPYEQYF
TGTGCCAGCAGCGCTAGGGGGCCAAGTCCCTACGAGCAGTACTTC
>few|NA|TRBV12-3/TRBV12-4|TRBJ2-5
CASRRLGDGGPGYF
TGTGCCAGCAGACGGTTGGGGGACGGGGGTCCCGGTTACTTC
>few|TRBD1|TRBV2|TRBJ1-2
CASVDRPFYGYTF
TGTGCCAGCGTGGACAGGCCGTTCTATGGCTACACCTTC
>many|NA|TRBV7-6|TRBJ2-7
CASSLEGGAAYEQYF
TGTGCCAGCAGCTTAGAGGGCGGGGCCGCCTACGAGCAGTACTTC
>NA|TRBD2|TRBV18|TRBJ2-3
CASSPIAGVATDTQYF
TGTGCCAGCTCACCTATAGCGGGGGTGGCAACAGATACGCAGTATTTT
>NA|NA|TRBV19|TRBJ2-7
CASSPKETPLFYEQYF
TGTGCCAGTAGTCCCAAGGAGACACCCCTCTTCTACGAGCAGTACTTC
>NA|TRBD1|TRBV24-1|TRBJ1-5
CSTSPTGNYQPQHF
TGTTCCACCAGTCCGACAGGGAACTATCAGCCCCAGCATTTT
>NA|TRBD1|TRBV6-5|TRBJ2-6
CDSSLLTGITGANVLTF
TGTGACAGCAGTTTACTGACAGGGATAACTGGGGCCAACGTCCTGACTTTC
>NA|NA|TRBV4-1|TRBJ1-3
CASSQTASGNTIYF
TGCGCCAGCAGCCAAACAGCCTCTGGAAACACCATATATTTT
>NA|NA|TRBV12-3/TRBV12-4|TRBJ1-1
CASRSGSEAFF
TGTGCCAGCAGATCAGGGTCTGAAGCTTTCTTT
>NA|NA|TRBV7-9|TRBJ2-1
CASSLDRGYSYNEQFF
TGTGCCAGCAGCTTAGACCGCGGATACTCCTACAATGAGCAGTTCTTC
>NA|NA|TRBV6-6|TRBJ1-1
CATQPGGLAPEAFF
TGTGCCACCCAGCCCGGGGGATTGGCTCCTGAAGCTTTCTTT
>few|TRBD2|TRBV5-1|TRBJ2-3
CATRSGVTDTQYF
TGCGCCACCAGGAGCGGGGTAACAGATACGCAGTATTTT
>NA|NA|TRBV10-3|TRBJ2-3
CAISGGTTMGDTQYF
TGTGCCATCAGTGGCGGGACCACCATGGGAGATACGCAGTATTTT
>few|NA|TRBV12-3/TRBV12-4|TRBJ1-2
CASSLVLGGREGRGYTF
TGTGCCAGCAGTTTAGTTCTGGGGGGTAGAGAGGGTAGAGGCTACACCTTC
>many|NA|TRBV7-2|TRBJ2-3
CASSPLGGTSTDTQYF
TGTGCCAGCAGCCCGCTCGGTGGGACTAGCACAGATACGCAGTATTTT
>many|TRBD1|TRBV12-3/TRBV12-4|TRBJ1-2
CASSYDRGKDGYTF
TGTGCCAGCAGTTACGACAGGGGAAAGGATGGCTACACCTTC
>NA|NA|TRBV19|TRBJ2-2
CASSNRANTGELFF
TGTGCCAGTAGCAACAGGGCGAACACCGGGGAGCTGTTTTTT
>few|NA|TRBV7-3|TRBJ2-7
CASSSPAGIPSYEQYF
TGTGCCAGCAGCTCCCCCGCGGGAATCCCCTCCTACGAGCAGTACTTC
>many|TRBD2|TRBV7-2|TRBJ2-3
CASSLGGLAGGKDTQYF
TGTGCCAGCAGCTTAGGGGGACTAGCGGGGGGTAAAGATACGCAGTATTTT
>few|NA|TRBV6-5|TRBJ2-3
CASSYSMGASDTQYF
TGTGCCAGCAGTTACTCGATGGGAGCATCAGATACGCAGTATTTT
>few|NA|TRBV4-1|TRBJ2-7
CASSHPQGALAGQYF
TGCGCCAGCAGCCACCCACAGGGTGCCTTAGCTGGGCAGTACTTC
>few|NA|TRBV19|TRBJ2-1
CASSMGTASSYNEQFF
TGTGCCAGTAGTATGGGGACCGCCAGCTCCTACAATGAGCAGTTCTTC
>few|NA|TRBV7-2|TRBJ1-6
CASSLVQGTSPLHF
TGTGCCAGCAGCTTAGTGCAGGGTACTTCACCCCTCCACTTT
>few|NA|TRBV25-1|TRBJ2-1
CASSRPGSRSYNEQFF
TGTGCCAGCAGTCGTCCAGGCAGCCGCTCCTACAATGAGCAGTTCTTC
>few|TRBD1|TRBV7-2|TRBJ1-4
CASSSPRRQGVSTNEKLFF
TGTGCCAGCAGCTCACCGAGGAGACAGGGGGTGTCAACTAATGAAAAACTGTTTTTT
>many|TRBD1|TRBV7-2|TRBJ2-7
CASSLTGTGVEEQYF
TGTGCCAGCAGCCTAACCGGGACAGGGGTGGAGGAGCAGTACTTC
>NA|TRBD1|TRBV6-8|TRBJ1-1
CASRKTGDGTEAFF
TGTGCCAGCAGAAAAACAGGGGATGGTACTGAAGCTTTCTTT